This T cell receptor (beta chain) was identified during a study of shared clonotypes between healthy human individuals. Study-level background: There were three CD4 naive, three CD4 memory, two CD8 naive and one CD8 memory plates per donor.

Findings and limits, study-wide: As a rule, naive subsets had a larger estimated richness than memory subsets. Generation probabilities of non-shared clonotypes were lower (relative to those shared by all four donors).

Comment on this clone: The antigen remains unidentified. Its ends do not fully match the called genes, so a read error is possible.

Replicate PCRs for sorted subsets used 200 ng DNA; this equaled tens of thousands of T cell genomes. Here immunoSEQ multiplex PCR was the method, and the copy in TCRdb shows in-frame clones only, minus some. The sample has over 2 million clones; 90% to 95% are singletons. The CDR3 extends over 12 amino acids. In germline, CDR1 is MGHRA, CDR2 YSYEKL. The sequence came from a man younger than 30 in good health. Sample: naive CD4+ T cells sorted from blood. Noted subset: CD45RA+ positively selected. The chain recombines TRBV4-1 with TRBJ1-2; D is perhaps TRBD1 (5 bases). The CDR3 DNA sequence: TGCGCCAGCAGCCAATTGGGGCTTAAGTTCTCGTTC. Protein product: CASSQLGLKFSF.